These T cell receptor beta chains were read from a single sample in a study of blood T cell repertoires in COVID-19. Produced via immunoSEQ multiplex PCR; TCRdb's table is partial and in-frame only. Altogether approximately 340,000 clones are present, around 83% being singletons, with the ten largest covering 2.5% to 3.5%. Sequenced: peripheral blood. The source of these receptors is a man aged 30 to 39 with active or convalescent COVID-19. Both conserved end residues are part of each CDR3. Each record gives: clone size, V gene, J gene, D gene, CDR3 protein, CDR3 DNA. The D gene is left open where the match is weak. Clone size is given for some rows only: seen once, a few or many times, or a class if the clone is expanded.

>NA|TRBV19|TRBJ2-2|TRBD2
CASTQTSGLNTGELFF
TGTGCCAGCACCCAGACTAGCGGGCTTAACACCGGGGAGCTGTTTTTT
>NA|TRBV7-9|TRBJ2-1|NA
CASSSTGSLREQFF
TGTGCCAGCAGTTCTACCGGGTCTTTAAGGGAGCAGTTCTTC
>NA|TRBV7-3|TRBJ1-1|NA
CASSITGHPNTEAFF
TGTGCCAGCAGCATTACGGGACACCCGAACACTGAAGCTTTCTTT
>NA|TRBV7-2|TRBJ1-2|TRBD1
CASSLDLGAGGYGYTF
TGTGCCAGCAGCTTAGACCTGGGAGCAGGGGGCTATGGCTACACCTTC
>few|TRBV19|TRBJ1-5|NA
CASTRDMRVRQPQHF
TGTGCCAGTACTCGGGACATGCGAGTTCGGCAGCCCCAGCATTTT
>NA|TRBV7-2|TRBJ2-2|NA
CASSLELVTGELFF
TGTGCCAGCAGCTTAGAACTAGTCACCGGGGAGCTGTTTTTT
>NA|TRBV29-1|TRBJ2-7|TRBD1
CSVALTGFYEQYF
TGCAGCGTTGCGTTGACAGGGTTTTACGAGCAGTACTTC
>NA|TRBV7-8|TRBJ1-2|TRBD1
CASSLHPGQGSYGYTF
TGTGCCAGCAGCTTACACCCGGGACAGGGGAGCTATGGCTACACCTTC
>NA|TRBV24-1|TRBJ2-1|NA
CATSKRQGPNEQFF
TGTGCCACCAGTAAAAGGCAGGGCCCCAATGAGCAGTTCTTC
>few|TRBV5-1|TRBJ1-4|NA
CASSVDSTTNEKLFF
TGCGCCAGCAGCGTAGATAGTACAACTAATGAAAAACTGTTTTTT
>NA|TRBV15|TRBJ1-2|NA
CATSRGTYGYTF
TGTGCCACCAGCAGGGGCACTTATGGCTACACCTTC
>NA|TRBV2|TRBJ1-1|NA
CASSLTPNTEAFF
TGTGCCAGCAGTCTGACTCCGAACACTGAAGCTTTCTTT
>NA|TRBV19|TRBJ1-2|NA
CASSLREGGYTF
TGTGCCAGTAGTCTCCGGGAGGGTGGCTACACCTTC
>NA|TRBV9|TRBJ2-1|TRBD2
CASSVGGGLEQFF
TGTGCCAGCAGCGTAGGGGGAGGGCTTGAGCAGTTCTTC
>NA|TRBV6-2/TRBV6-3|TRBJ2-7|TRBD1
CASSYDRGRYEQYF
TGTGCCAGCAGTTACGACAGGGGGCGGTACGAGCAGTACTTC
>NA|TRBV7-9|TRBJ2-3|NA
CASSITRLVMDTQYF
TGTGCCAGCAGTATCACTAGGCTTGTCATGGATACGCAGTATTTT
>NA|TRBV19|TRBJ1-6|NA
CASSFGGTNSPLHF
TGTGCCAGTAGTTTCGGGGGGACGAATTCACCCCTCCACTTT
>NA|TRBV7-8|TRBJ1-4|NA
CASSLRLVSEKLFF
TGTGCCAGCAGCCTCCGCCTAGTTAGTGAAAAACTGTTTTTT
>NA|TRBV6-5|TRBJ2-7|TRBD1
CASNGRDRGERGQYF
TGTGCCAGCAACGGCCGGGACAGGGGGGAACGGGGGCAGTACTTC
>once|TRBV23-1|TRBJ1-6|NA
CASSPGGGKSSYNSPLHF
TGCGCCAGCAGTCCCGGGGGGGGCAAGAGCTCCTATAATTCACCCCTCCACTTT
>NA|TRBV5-1|TRBJ2-7|TRBD1
CASSLGRTGTYEQYF
TGCGCCAGCAGCTTGGGTAGGACAGGAACCTACGAGCAGTACTTC
>NA|TRBV14|TRBJ2-1|TRBD2
CASSQRYGTSGGAPDNEQFF
TGTGCCAGCAGCCAGAGATATGGGACTAGCGGGGGGGCCCCCGACAATGAGCAGTTCTTC
>NA|TRBV7-2|TRBJ1-1|NA
CASSLEGLRTEAFF
TGTGCCAGCAGCTTGGAGGGGCTTAGAACTGAAGCTTTCTTT
>once|TRBV10-3|TRBJ1-2|NA
CAITDLVSYGYTF
TGTGCCATCACTGACCTTGTGTCCTATGGCTACACCTTC
>NA|TRBV29-1|TRBJ2-1|TRBD1
CSVEGTGGNEQFF
TGCAGCGTTGAAGGGACAGGGGGCAATGAGCAGTTCTTC
>once|TRBV7-2|TRBJ1-1|TRBD1
CASSRNGQGITEAFF
TGTGCCAGCAGCCGGAATGGACAGGGGATAACTGAAGCTTTCTTT
>NA|TRBV7-9|TRBJ1-2|NA
CASFRQDGYTF
TGTGCCAGCTTTCGACAGGATGGCTACACCTTC
>NA|TRBV6-2/TRBV6-3|TRBJ2-3|TRBD2
CASSIAGGASTDTQYF
TGTGCCAGCAGTATAGCGGGAGGGGCCAGCACAGATACGCAGTATTTT
>NA|TRBV6-5|TRBJ2-7|TRBD2
CASRTTSGSSREQYF
TGTGCCAGCAGGACGACTAGCGGGAGTTCGAGGGAGCAGTACTTC
>NA|TRBV5-1|TRBJ1-2|NA
CASSPQSLYGYTF
TGCGCCAGCAGCCCCCAGTCCCTCTATGGCTACACCTTC
>NA|TRBV13|TRBJ1-2|TRBD1
CASSLWEGTGSGYTF
TGTGCCAGCAGCTTATGGGAAGGGACAGGGAGTGGCTACACCTTC
>NA|TRBV5-1|TRBJ2-7|NA
CASSLEEGAPEQYF
TGCGCCAGCAGCTTGGAGGAGGGGGCACCGGAGCAGTACTTC
>NA|TRBV29-1|TRBJ1-2|TRBD1
CSVEAGTAGGYTF
TGCAGCGTTGAAGCCGGGACAGCAGGTGGCTACACCTTC
>NA|TRBV7-9|TRBJ1-4|TRBD1
CASSLALTGSEKLFF
TGTGCCAGCAGCTTAGCCTTGACAGGGTCTGAAAAACTGTTTTTT
>NA|TRBV28|TRBJ1-2|NA
CASSLSSDYGYTF
TGTGCCAGCAGTTTGAGTTCGGACTATGGCTACACCTTC
>NA|TRBV7-3|TRBJ1-1|NA
CASSLGAGSTEAFF
TGTGCCAGCAGCTTAGGGGCCGGGAGCACTGAAGCTTTCTTT
>NA|TRBV14|TRBJ1-2|TRBD1
CASSQVGQGANYGYTF
TGTGCCAGCAGCCAAGTGGGACAGGGGGCTAACTATGGCTACACCTTC
>NA|TRBV4-1|TRBJ2-1|NA
CASSQGGSHSANEQFF
TGCGCCAGCAGCCAAGGCGGTAGCCACTCGGCCAATGAGCAGTTCTTC
>NA|TRBV24-1|TRBJ1-1|NA
CATRGRGNTEAFF
TGTGCCACCCGAGGTAGGGGGAACACTGAAGCTTTCTTT